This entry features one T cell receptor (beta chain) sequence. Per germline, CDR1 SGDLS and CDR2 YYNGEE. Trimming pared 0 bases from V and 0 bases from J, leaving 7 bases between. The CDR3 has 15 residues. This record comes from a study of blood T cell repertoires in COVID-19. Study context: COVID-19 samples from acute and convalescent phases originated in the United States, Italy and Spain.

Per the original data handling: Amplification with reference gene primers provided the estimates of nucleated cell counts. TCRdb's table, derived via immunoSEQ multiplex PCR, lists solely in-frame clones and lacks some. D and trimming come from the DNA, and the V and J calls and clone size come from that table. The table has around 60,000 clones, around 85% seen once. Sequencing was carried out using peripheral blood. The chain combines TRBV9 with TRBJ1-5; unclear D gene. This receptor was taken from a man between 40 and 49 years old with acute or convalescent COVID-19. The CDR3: CASSVDTTSNQPQHF. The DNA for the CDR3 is TGTGCCAGCAGCGTAGATACTACTAGCAATCAGCCCCAGCATTTT.